This T cell receptor (beta chain) comes out of a study of shared clonotypes between healthy human individuals. Study observations and caveats: Rarefaction gave evidence that sorted-subset sequencing remained incomplete despite large depth.

Each donor was a Caucasian adult residing in Nashville, Tennessee. This CDR3 spans 13 amino acids. Germline lookup yields CDR1 SGHDT and CDR2 YYEEEE. V lost 0 bases and J lost 8, with 9 bases in between. The table came from immunoSEQ multiplex PCR; TCRdb's copy has only in-frame clones and leaves some out. The data show over a million clones, approximately 97% seen once. The table lists this clone with a few counts. Its cognate antigen is unknown. This rearrangement joins TRBV5-6 to TRBJ2-4; no firm D call. This clonotype was obtained from a man aged 25-40 years in good health. The material sequenced was naive CD4+ T cells sorted from blood. The subset: CD45RA+ positively selected. This chain's CDR3 is CASSLAAGDIQYF. The CDR3 coding sequence is TGTGCCAGCAGCTTGGCCGCAGGAGACATTCAGTACTTC.